The 14 T cell receptor beta chains presented below share a single source sample, sequenced in a study of OX40 agonist ivuxolimab in advanced cancers. Assay used: immunoSEQ multiplex PCR; TCRdb lists only in-frame clones, some missing. The sample lists approximately 39,000 clones, 88% occurring once. Material: CD4+ or CD8+ T cells sorted from blood, obtained in a trial of the OX40 agonist ivuxolimab. These receptors all come from an adult with an advanced solid tumor such as melanoma, head and neck, liver or kidney cancer.

This clone was counted once. V is TRBV5-1 and J is TRBJ2-2; D ambiguous. Deletions cut 6 bases from V and 3 bases from J, with 6 bases between. The CDR3 contains 12 residues. Germline loops: CDR1 SGHRS, CDR2 YFSETQ. CDR3 sequence reads: CASISDTGELFF. The CDR3 nucleotides are TGCGCCAGCATATCAGACACCGGGGAGCTGTTTTTT.

This clone was detected only a few times. The chain uses TRBV7-3 and TRBJ2-1; D is uncertain. Trimming pared 3 bases from V and 8 bases from J, leaving 11 bases between. Per germline, CDR1 SGHTA and CDR2 FQGTGA. This CDR3 region has 13 residues. The CDR3 nucleotides read TGTGCCAGCAGCTTGGAAACCTGGGATGAGCAGTTCTTC. It encodes CASSLETWDEQFF.

V is TRBV27 and J is TRBJ2-5, with a possible D match to TRBD2 (6 bases). This CDR3 has 17 amino acids. The V and J ends lost 4 bases and 5 bases respectively, with 23 bases between them. The germline gives CDR1 MNHEY, CDR2 SMNVEV (reference sequence). The CDR3 nucleotides read TGTGCCAGCAGTTCCTCCCCTCCGGGGCCCGGAGGGGAGACCCAGTACTTC. Translation: CASSSSPPGPGGETQYF.

This clone was detected only a few times. The rearrangement uses TRBV28 and TRBJ2-7, with TRBD1 as a possible D gene (5 bases). The CDR3 runs 14 residues. The V gene lost 1 base and the J gene lost 6 bases, with 13 bases spanning the gap. Germline-derived CDR1 and CDR2 are MDHEN and SYDVKM. The CDR3 nucleotides are TGTGCCAGCAGTTTATTCCATCCCCAGGGCGAGCAGTACTTC. This sequence encodes CASSLFHPQGEQYF.

The CDR3 here is CASSSGWSSYNEQFF. CDR3 nucleotides: TGTGCCAGCAGTTCCGGATGGAGCTCCTACAATGAGCAGTTCTTC. V gene TRBV28 combines with J gene TRBJ2-1; D remains unclear. The germline V gene has CDR1 MDHEN and CDR2 SYDVKM. The V gene lost 4 bases and the J gene lost 0 bases, with 10 bases spanning the gap. CDR3 size: 15 residues.

This clone occurred a few times. V is TRBV4-1 and J is TRBJ1-2; 12 bases are a match to TRBD1. The CDR3 spans 18 residues. Looked up from germline, CDR1 is MGHRA and CDR2 is YSYEKL. Trimming at V came to 4 bases and at J to 5 bases, leaving 14 bases not matched to a gene. In nucleotides, the CDR3 is TGCGCCAGCAGCCCCGATCCGGGACAGGGGGCTCTTGGATATGGCTACACCTTC. This encodes CASSPDPGQGALGYGYTF.

The V call is TRBV9, the J call TRBJ1-2, with no clear D. In germline, CDR1 is SGDLS, CDR2 YYNGEE. The V end lost 4 bases, the J end lost 6 bases, and 16 bases lay between the germline ends. The CDR3 has 14 amino acids. The CDR3 region has the DNA TGTGCCAGCAGCCCGTCGACATGGAGCAATGGCTACACCTTC. Its translation is CASSPSTWSNGYTF. Supplemented by reference TRBV9 and TRBJ1-2, the full variable domain reads DSGVTQTPKHLITATGQRVTLRCSPRSGDLSVYWYQQSLDQGLQFLIQYYNGEERAKGNILERFSAQQFPDLHSELNLSSLELGDSALYFCASSPSTWSNGYTFGSGTRLTVV.

The J gene is TRBJ2-7, the V gene TRBV9; D may match TRBD1 or TRBD2 (5 bases each). The CDR3 totals 15 residues. Germline values: CDR1 SGDLS, CDR2 YYNGEE. V was clipped by 0 bases and J by 4 bases, with 14 bases between them. The CDR3 nucleotides are TGTGCCAGCAGCGTAGTGGGGGAGCCTTCTTACGAGCAGTACTTC. This sequence encodes CASSVVGEPSYEQYF.

This clone was picked up a small number of times. The rearrangement joins TRBV4-1 to TRBJ2-7, with TRBD2 matching 10 bases. CDR1 is MGHRA and CDR2 is YSYEKL in the germline V gene. The CDR3 totals 18 residues. The J segment lost 2 bases and the V segment lost 0 bases, leaving 10 bases of the junction unmatched. The CDR3 DNA reads TGCGCCAGCAGCCAAGAGGTGATAGCGGGAGGCCTGACCTACGAGCAGTACTTC. It codes for CASSQEVIAGGLTYEQYF.

CDR3 region: CASSKLQGTLPREETQYF. The DNA for the CDR3 is TGTGCCAGCAGCAAACTACAGGGCACCCTCCCTAGGGAAGAGACCCAGTACTTC. This chain connects TRBV21-1 to TRBJ2-5; the D segment call TRBD1 is taken from the table without a DNA check. TRBV21-1 is noted as a pseudogene. The CDR3 has 18 residues.

The chain has TRBV28 and TRBJ2-3; 9 nucleotides match TRBD2. The CDR3 loop spans 17 amino acids. The ends lost 1 base at V and 0 bases at J; junction bases unmatched: 5. CDR1 and CDR2 from the germline V gene are MDHEN and SYDVKM. The CDR3 here is CASSLLVAGVSTDTQYF. The CDR3 DNA sequence: TGTGCCAGCAGTTTATTGGTAGCGGGAGTAAGCACAGATACGCAGTATTTT.

The rearrangement uses TRBV4-1 and TRBJ2-7; 7 bases match TRBD2. CDR1 MGHRA and CDR2 YSYEKL come from the germline V gene. The CDR3 has 13 amino acids. Germline trimming cut 1 base from V and 5 bases from J; bases unmatched to any gene: 2. The CDR3 loop reads CASSQGGSNEQYF. CDR3 DNA sequence: TGCGCCAGCAGCCAAGGCGGGAGCAACGAGCAGTACTTC.

The CDR3 is CASGLTGKETQYF. Written as DNA, the CDR3 is TGTGCCTCAGGATTGACAGGAAAAGAGACCCAGTACTTC. This chain links TRBV6-5 with TRBJ2-5, with D perhaps TRBD1 (6 bases). Germline-derived CDR1 and CDR2 are MNHEY and SVGAGI. Trimming cost V 11 bases and J 3 bases, with 16 bases left between them. The CDR3 sequence is 13 residues long.

Details on this clone: Other DNA sequences in the sample encode the same CDR3. This rearrangement joins TRBV7-9 to TRBJ2-5, with TRBD1 matching over 9 bases. V shed 3 bases and J 5 bases; nucleotides not matched to a gene: 4. There are 14 residues in the CDR3. Germline CDR1 reads SEHNR; CDR2 reads FQNEAQ (reference sequence). The CDR3 sequence: CASSLGQGVETQYF. CDR3 in DNA: TGTGCCAGCAGCTTGGGACAGGGCGTGGAGACCCAGTACTTC.